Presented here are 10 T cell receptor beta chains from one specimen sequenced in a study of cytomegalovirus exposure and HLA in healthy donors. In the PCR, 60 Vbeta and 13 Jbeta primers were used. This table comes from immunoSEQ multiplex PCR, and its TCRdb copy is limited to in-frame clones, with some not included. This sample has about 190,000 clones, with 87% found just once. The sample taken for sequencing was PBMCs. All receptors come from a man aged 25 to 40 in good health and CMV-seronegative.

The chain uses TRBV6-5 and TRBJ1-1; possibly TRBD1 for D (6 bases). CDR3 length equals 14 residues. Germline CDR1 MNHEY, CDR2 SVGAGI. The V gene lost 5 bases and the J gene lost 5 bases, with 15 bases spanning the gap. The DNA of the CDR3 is TGTGCCAGCAGTCCCCGAAACGGACAGACTGAAGCTTTCTTT. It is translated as CASSPRNGQTEAFF.

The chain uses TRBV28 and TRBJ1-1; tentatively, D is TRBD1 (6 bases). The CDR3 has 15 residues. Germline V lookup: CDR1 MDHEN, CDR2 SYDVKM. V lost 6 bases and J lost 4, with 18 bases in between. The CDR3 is CASSWGQGSGTEAFF. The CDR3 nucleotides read TGTGCCAGCAGCTGGGGGCAGGGATCGGGCACTGAAGCTTTCTTT.

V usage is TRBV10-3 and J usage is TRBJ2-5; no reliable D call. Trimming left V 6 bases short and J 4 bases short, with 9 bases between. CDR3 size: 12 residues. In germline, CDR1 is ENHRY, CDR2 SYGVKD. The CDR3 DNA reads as TGTGCCATCAGCAACCTTAGAGAGACCCAGTACTTC. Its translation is CAISNLRETQYF.

CDR3 residues: CASSPTPNRATYGYTF. The CDR3 DNA reads as TGCGCCAGCAGCCCCACGCCTAACAGGGCTACCTATGGCTACACCTTC. The chain carries TRBV5-1 and TRBJ1-2, with D possibly matching TRBD1 (6 bases). This CDR3 is built from 16 residues. V dropped 4 bases and J dropped 4 bases, with 20 bases sitting between them. CDR1 is SGHRS, CDR2 YFSETQ, per germline.

CDR3: CASSPSGAGEQYF. CDR3 nucleotides: TGTGCCAGCTCACCCTCAGGGGCAGGGGAGCAGTACTTC. This chain links TRBV18 with TRBJ2-7, with D possibly matching TRBD1 (6 bases). The V gene's germline CDR1 is KGHSH and CDR2 LQKENI. The CDR3 contains 13 residues. The V end was cut by 3 bases, the J end by 7 bases, with 13 bases between.

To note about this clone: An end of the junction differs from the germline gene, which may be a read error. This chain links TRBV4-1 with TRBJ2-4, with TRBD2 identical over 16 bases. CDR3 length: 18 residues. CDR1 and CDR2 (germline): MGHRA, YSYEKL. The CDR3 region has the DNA TGCGCCAGCAGCCAGGGACTAGCGGGGGGGCGGTCCAAAAACAGTCAGTACTTC. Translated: CASSQGLAGGRSKNSQYF.

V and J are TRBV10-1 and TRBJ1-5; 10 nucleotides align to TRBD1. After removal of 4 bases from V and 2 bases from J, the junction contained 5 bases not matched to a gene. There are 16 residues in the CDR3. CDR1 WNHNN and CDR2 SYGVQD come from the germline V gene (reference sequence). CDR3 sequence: CASSAPGTGGNQPQHF. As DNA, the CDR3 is TGCGCCAGCAGTGCCCCCGGGACAGGGGGCAATCAGCCCCAGCATTTT.

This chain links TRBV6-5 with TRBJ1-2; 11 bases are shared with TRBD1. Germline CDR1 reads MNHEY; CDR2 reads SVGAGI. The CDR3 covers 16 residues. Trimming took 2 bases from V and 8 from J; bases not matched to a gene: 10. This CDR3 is CASSYVVGTGGRGYTF. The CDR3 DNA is TGTGCCAGCAGTTACGTTGTAGGGACAGGGGGACGCGGCTACACCTTC.

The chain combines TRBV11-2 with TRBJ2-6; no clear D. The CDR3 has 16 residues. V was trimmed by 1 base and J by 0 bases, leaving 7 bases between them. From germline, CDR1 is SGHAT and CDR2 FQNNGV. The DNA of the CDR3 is TGTGCCAGCAGCTTAGTCAAGAGCTCTGGGGCCAACGTCCTGACTTTC. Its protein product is CASSLVKSSGANVLTF.

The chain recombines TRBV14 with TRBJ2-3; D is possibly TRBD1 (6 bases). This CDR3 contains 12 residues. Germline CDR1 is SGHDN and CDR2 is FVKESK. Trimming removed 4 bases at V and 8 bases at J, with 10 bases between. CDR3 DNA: TGTGCCAGCAGCCTATACAGGGTTACGCAGTATTTT. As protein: CASSLYRVTQYF.